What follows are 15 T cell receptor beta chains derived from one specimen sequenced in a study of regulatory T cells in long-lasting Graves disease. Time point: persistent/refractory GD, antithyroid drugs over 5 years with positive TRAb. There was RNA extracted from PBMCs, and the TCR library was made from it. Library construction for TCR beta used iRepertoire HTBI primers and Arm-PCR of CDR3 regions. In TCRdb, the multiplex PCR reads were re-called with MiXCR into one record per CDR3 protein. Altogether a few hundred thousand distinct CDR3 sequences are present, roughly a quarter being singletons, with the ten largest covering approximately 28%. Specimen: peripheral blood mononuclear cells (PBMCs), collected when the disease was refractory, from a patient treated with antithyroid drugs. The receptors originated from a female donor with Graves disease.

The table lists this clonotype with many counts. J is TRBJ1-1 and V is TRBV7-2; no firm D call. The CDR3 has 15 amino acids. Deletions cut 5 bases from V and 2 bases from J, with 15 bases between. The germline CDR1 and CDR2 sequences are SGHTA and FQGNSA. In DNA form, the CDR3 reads TGTGCCAGCAGCCCAGCCGTCGAACGAAACACTGAAGCTTTCTTT. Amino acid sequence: CASSPAVERNTEAFF.

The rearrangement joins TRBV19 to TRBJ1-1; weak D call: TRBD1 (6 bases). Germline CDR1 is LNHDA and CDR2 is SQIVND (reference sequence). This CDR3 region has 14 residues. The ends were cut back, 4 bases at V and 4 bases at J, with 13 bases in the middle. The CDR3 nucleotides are TGTGCCAGTAGTAGGGGGCCCGGTGGCACTGAAGCTTTCTTT. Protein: CASSRGPGGTEAFF.

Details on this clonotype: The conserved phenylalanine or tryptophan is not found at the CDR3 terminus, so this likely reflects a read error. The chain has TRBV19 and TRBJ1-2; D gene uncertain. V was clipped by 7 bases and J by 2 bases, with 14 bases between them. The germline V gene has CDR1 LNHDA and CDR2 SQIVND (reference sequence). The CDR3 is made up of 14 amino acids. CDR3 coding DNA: TGTGCCAGTACCTCCCCCTTTAAGAACTATGGCTACACCCTC. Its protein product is CASTSPFKNYGYTL.

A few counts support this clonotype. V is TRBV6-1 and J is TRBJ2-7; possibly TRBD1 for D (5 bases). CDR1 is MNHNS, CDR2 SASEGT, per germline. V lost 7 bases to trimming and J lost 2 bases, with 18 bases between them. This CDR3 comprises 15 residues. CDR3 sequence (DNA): TGTGCCAGCAACAAGGGGTTCGGACAAACCTACGAGCAGTACTTC. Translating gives CASNKGFGQTYEQYF.

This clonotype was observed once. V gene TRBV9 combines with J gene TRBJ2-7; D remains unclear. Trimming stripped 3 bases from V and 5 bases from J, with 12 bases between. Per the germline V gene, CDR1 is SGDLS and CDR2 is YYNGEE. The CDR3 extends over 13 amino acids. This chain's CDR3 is CASSAYGINEQYF. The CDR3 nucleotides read TGTGCCAGCAGCGCGTACGGAATCAACGAGCAGTACTTC.

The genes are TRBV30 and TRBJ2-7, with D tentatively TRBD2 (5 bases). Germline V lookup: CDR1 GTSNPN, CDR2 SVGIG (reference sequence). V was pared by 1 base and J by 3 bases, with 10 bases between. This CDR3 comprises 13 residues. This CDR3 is CAWSASSIYEQYF. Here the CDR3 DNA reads TGTGCCTGGAGTGCCTCTAGCATCTACGAGCAGTACTTC.

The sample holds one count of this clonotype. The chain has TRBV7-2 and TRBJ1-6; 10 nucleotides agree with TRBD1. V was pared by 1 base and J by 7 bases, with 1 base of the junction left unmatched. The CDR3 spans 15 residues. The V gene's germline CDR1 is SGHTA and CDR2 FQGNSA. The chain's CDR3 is CASSLVGQGNSPLHF. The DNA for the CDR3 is TGTGCCAGCAGCTTAGTGGGACAGGGGAATTCACCCCTCCACTTT. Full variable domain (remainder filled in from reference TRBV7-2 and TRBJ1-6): GAGVSQSPSNKVTEKGKDVELRCDPISGHTALYWYRQSLGQGLEFLIYFQGNSAPDKSGLPSDRFSAERTGGSVSTLTIQRTQQEDSAVYLCASSLVGQGNSPLHFGNGTRLTVT.

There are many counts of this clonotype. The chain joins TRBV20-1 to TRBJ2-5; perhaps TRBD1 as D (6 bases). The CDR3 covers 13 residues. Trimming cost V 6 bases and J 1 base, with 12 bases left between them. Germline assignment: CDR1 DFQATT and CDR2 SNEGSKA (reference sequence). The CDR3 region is CSAPLDSQETQYF. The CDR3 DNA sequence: TGCAGTGCCCCCCTGGACAGCCAAGAGACCCAGTACTTC.

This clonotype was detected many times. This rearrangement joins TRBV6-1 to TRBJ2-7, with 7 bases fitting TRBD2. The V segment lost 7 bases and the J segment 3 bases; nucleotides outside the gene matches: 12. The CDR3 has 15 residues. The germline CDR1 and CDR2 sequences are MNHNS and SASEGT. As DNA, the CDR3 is TGTGCCAGCACCAAGGAACTAGCGACCTTCTACGAGCAGTACTTC. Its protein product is CASTKELATFYEQYF.

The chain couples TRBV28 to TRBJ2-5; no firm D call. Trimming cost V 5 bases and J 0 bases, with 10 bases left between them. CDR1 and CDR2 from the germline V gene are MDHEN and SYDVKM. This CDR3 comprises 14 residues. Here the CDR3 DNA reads TGTGCCAGCAGTCCCCTGGAGTACCAAGAGACCCAGTACTTC. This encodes CASSPLEYQETQYF. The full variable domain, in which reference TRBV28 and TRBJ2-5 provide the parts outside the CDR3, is DVKVTQSSRYLVKRTGEKVFLECVQDMDHENMFWYRQDPGLGLRLIYFSYDVKMKEKGDIPEGYSVSREKKERFSLILESASTNQTSMYLCASSPLEYQETQYFGPGTRLLVL.

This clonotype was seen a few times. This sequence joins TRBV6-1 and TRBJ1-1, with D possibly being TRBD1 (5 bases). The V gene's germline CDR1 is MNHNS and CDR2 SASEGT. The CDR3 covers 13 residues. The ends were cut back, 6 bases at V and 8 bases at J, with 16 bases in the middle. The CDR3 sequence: CASRPYRGGEAFF. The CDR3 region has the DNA TGTGCCAGCAGACCATATAGGGGTGGGGAAGCTTTCTTT.

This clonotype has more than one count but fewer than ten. CDR3 coding DNA: TGTGCCAGCAGGATGACTAGCGGGAGGACCCCCGGGGAGCTGTTTTTT. Its protein product is CASRMTSGRTPGELFF. This chain joins TRBV6-1 and TRBJ2-2; 13 bases align to TRBD2. The CDR3 extends over 16 amino acids. V lost 6 bases, J lost 6 bases, and 7 bases stayed unmatched. Germline V lookup: CDR1 MNHNS, CDR2 SASEGT.

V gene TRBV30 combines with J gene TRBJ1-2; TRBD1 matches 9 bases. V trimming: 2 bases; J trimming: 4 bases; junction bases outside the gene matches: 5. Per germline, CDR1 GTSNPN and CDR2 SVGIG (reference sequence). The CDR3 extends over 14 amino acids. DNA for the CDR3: TGTGCCTGGAGTAGGGGACAGGGCGCCTATGGCTACACCTTC. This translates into CAWSRGQGAYGYTF. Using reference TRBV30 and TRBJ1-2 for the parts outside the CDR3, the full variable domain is SQTIHQWPATLVQPVGSPLSLECTVEGTSNPNLYWYRQAAGRGLQLLFYSVGIGQISSEVPQNLSASRPQDRQFILSSKKLLLSDSGFYLCAWSRGQGAYGYTFGSGTRLTVV.

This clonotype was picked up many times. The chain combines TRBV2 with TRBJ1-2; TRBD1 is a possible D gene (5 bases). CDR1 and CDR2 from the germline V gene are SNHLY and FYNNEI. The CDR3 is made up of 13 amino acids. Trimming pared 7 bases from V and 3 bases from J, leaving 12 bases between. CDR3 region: CASKTRDDYGYTF. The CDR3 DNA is TGTGCCAGCAAAACCAGGGACGACTATGGCTACACCTTC. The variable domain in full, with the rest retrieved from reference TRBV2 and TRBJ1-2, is EPEVTQTPSHQVTQMGQEVILRCVPISNHLYFYWYRQILGQKVEFLVSFYNNEISEKSEIFDDQFSVERPDGSNFTLKIRSTKLEDSAMYFCASKTRDDYGYTFGSGTRLTVV.

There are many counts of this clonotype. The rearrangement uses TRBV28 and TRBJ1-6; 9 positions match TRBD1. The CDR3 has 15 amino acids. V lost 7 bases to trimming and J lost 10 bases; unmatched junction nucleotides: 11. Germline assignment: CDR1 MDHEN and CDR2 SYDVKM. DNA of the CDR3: TGTGCCAGCAAGAAACCGGGACAGGGAGGATCACCCCTCCACTTT. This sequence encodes CASKKPGQGGSPLHF.